The source of this T cell receptor beta chain is a study of T-cell reconstitution after alpha-beta-depleted transplantation in children (dated by TCRdb to 2015 to 2016). Concerning the study at large: Using TCR repertoire profiling, the study quantitatively followed how T-cell immune reconstitution unfolded in children after TCRalphabeta/CD19-depleted allogeneic hematopoietic cell transplantation. Overall study outcomes, separate from this receptor: In some patients, the high TCRbeta diversity seen at day 60 was put down to recipient T cells and intrathymic progenitors that had survived conditioning. Apparently early alphabetaT-cell count recovery about two months after transplant reportedly relied on only several hundred rapidly expanded clones derived from non-depleted graft cells. Hyperexpanded clone frequencies declined over subsequent months; after one year, T-cell counts and TCRbeta diversity were mostly attributed to newly produced T cells.

Remarks on this clonotype: The specificity of this receptor is unknown. The input lacks base qualities; no much larger clone sits a single base away.

The library relied on PCR. The sequencing machine was an Illumina HiSeq 2500. Molecular barcoding was employed in the preparation of TCR libraries, with unique molecular identifiers being used to normalize TCRbeta repertoire quantification. In TCRdb, the public reads were trimmed at Q25 with fastp and aligned with MiXCR, with productive beta chains retained. Each entry merges the rows of one CDR3 protein and shows their most common DNA and genes. The table for this sample lists some 80,000 distinct CDR3 sequences; roughly 18% of them were counted only once. The top ten constitute 45% to 55% of the sample. The treatment or condition label here, explained by the study, means: allogeneic hematopoietic cell transplantation with graft depleted of TCRalphabeta T cells and CD19 B cells. Transplant recipients were children who received TCRalphabeta/CD19-depleted allogeneic hematopoietic cell grafts. From its cysteine to its phenylalanine, the CDR3 spans 14 amino acids. Here the CDR3 DNA is all that survives: 42 bases in frame from base 1. A distance of 7 bases separates the germline ends of V and J, which lose 1 base and 1 base respectively. As encoded in the germline V gene, CDR1 is MGHRA while CDR2 is YSYEKL.

The rearrangement combines TRBV4-1 with TRBJ2-5, with the D gene not confidently named. Material: PBMCs, mostly from graft donor cells, obtained 360 days after TCRalphabeta/CD19-depleted stem cell transplant. This clonotype was obtained from a male patient between 2 and 10 years old who had a stem cell transplant for acute lymphoblastic leukemia, so the T cells may come from the graft donor. The nucleotides are TGCGCCAGCAGCCAAGCCAGAATCCAAGAGACCCAGTACTTC. The encoded protein is CASSQARIQETQYF.